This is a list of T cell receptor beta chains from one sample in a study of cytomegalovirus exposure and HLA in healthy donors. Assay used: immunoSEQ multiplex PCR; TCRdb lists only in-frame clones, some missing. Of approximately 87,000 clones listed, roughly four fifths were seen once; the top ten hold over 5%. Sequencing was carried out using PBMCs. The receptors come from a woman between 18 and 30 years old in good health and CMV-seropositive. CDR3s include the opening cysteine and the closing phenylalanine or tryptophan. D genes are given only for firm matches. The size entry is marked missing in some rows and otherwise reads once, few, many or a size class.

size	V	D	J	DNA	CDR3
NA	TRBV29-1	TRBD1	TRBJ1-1	TGCAGCGTTGAAGTTCGACAGGGACCCACTGAAGCTTTCTTT	CSVEVRQGPTEAFF
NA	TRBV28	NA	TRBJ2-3	TGTGCCAGCAGCGGGCTAGCGCGAGGGGTAGATACGCAGTATTTT	CASSGLARGVDTQYF
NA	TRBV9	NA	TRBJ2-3	TGTGCCAGCAGCGTAGCAAAAGGCAGGGTTGTTGATACGCAGTATTTT	CASSVAKGRVVDTQYF
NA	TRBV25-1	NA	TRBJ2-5	TGTGCCAGCAGTGAAAGTGCAACGCCGGGGGAGACCCAGTACTTC	CASSESATPGETQYF
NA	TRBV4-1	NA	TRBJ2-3	TGCGCCAGCAGTGCGGGACTCTCTAGCACAGATACGCAGTATTTT	CASSAGLSSTDTQYF
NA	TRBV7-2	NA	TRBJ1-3	TGTGCCAGCAGCTTAGGGGGCAGGGACTACACCATATATTTT	CASSLGGRDYTIYF
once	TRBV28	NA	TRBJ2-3	TGTGCCAGCAGGGTGGGGGGACTGGGGAGCACAGATACGCAGTATTTT	CASRVGGLGSTDTQYF
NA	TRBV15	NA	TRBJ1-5	TGTGCCACCAGCAGAGATTACAGGGCAAATCAGCCCCAGCATTTT	CATSRDYRANQPQHF
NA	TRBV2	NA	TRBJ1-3	TGTGCCAGCAGACTACACGAATATGGAAACACCATATATTTT	CASRLHEYGNTIYF
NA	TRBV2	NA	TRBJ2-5	TGTGCCAGCAGTGAAGTGGTAGGGTCGGGGGAGACCCAGTACTTC	CASSEVVGSGETQYF
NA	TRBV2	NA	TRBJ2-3	TGTGCCAGCAGTGATCTCCCCGGGCGCTCCTCCGAGGGTCGCACAGATACGCAGTATTTT	CASSDLPGRSSEGRTDTQYF
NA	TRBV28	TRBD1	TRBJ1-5	TGTGCCAGCAGTTTACGTCAGGGGGCTAGCAATCAGCCCCAGCATTTT	CASSLRQGASNQPQHF
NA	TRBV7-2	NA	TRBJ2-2	TGTGCCAGCAGTTTTCCCCCCTCCTCGAACACCGGGGAGCTGTTTTTT	CASSFPPSSNTGELFF
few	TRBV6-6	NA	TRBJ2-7	TGTGCCAGCTCTGAAGGAGGGAGGTACCACGAGCAGTACTTC	CASSEGGRYHEQYF
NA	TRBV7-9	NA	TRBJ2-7	TGTGCCAGCAGAATGGGAGGGGGAGGATACGAGCAGTACTTC	CASRMGGGGYEQYF
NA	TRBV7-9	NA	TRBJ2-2	TGTGCCAGCAGCTCCCACCGGGAGTCCGGGGAGCTGTTTTTT	CASSSHRESGELFF
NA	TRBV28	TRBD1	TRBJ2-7	TGTGCCAGCAGCAGGACAGGGAGCTCCTACGAGCAGTACTTC	CASSRTGSSYEQYF
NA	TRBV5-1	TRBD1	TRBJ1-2	TGCGCCAGCAGCCCCGACAGGGGATCGGGCTACACCTTC	CASSPDRGSGYTF
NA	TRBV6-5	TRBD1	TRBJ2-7	TGTGCCAGCAGCAGGGACAGGAACCATTTCGAGCAGTACTTC	CASSRDRNHFEQYF
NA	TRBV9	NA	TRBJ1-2	TGTGCCAGCAGCGTAGTCGGATCCGTTGGGGGGGGCTACACCTTC	CASSVVGSVGGGYTF
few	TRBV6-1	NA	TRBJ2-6	TGTGCCAGCAGGGAACAGGGCTCTGGGGCCAACGTCCTGACTTTC	CASREQGSGANVLTF
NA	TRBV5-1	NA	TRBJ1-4	TGCGCCAGCAGCTTTACAGGCTCTCCACTGTTTTTT	CASSFTGSPLFF
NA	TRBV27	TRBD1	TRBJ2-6	TGTGCCAGCAGCCCGGGACAGGTGTCTGGGGCCAACGTCCTGACTTTC	CASSPGQVSGANVLTF
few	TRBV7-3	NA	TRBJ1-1	TGTGCCAGCAGCTTAGGTGGGGGCAGGGAAACTGAAGCTTTCTTT	CASSLGGGRETEAFF
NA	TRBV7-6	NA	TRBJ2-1	TGTGCCAGCAGCTTAGCGCCTAGCGCAAATGAGCAGTTCTTC	CASSLAPSANEQFF
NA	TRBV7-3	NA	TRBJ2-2	TGTGCCAGCAGCTTAACGTGGGGGGGCGCTCCCACCGGGGAGCTGTTTTTT	CASSLTWGGAPTGELFF
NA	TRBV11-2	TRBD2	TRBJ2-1	TGTGCCAGCAGCTTAGGGGCTAGCGGGAGGGAGAATGAGCAGTTCTTC	CASSLGASGRENEQFF
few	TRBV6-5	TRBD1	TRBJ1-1	TGTGCCAGCAGTTACTCTGCGACAGGGGGGACTGAAGCTTTCTTT	CASSYSATGGTEAFF
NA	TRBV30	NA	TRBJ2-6	TGTGCCTGGAGCGGGTACTCTGGGGCCAACGTCCTGACTTTC	CAWSGYSGANVLTF
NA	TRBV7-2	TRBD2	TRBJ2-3	TGTGCCAGCAGCTTACGAGCGGGAGGATCAGATACGCAGTATTTT	CASSLRAGGSDTQYF
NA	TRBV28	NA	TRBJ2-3	TGTGCCAGCAATTGGGCCGCCCCCACAGATACGCAGTATTTT	CASNWAAPTDTQYF
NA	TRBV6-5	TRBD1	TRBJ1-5	TGTGCCAGCAGTCCGGACAGGGGGCTAAATCAGCCCCAGCATTTT	CASSPDRGLNQPQHF
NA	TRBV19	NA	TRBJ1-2	TGTGCCAGTAGTATGGAGAGGGGGAAAGCTAACTATGGCTACACCTTC	CASSMERGKANYGYTF
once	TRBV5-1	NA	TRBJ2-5	TGCGCCAGCAGCGGGGACATTCCCCGGGAGACCCAGTACTTC	CASSGDIPRETQYF
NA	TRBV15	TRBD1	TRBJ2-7	TGTGCCACCAGCAGAGAACAGGGGGCCAAGTACGAGCAGTACTTC	CATSREQGAKYEQYF